Listed below are T cell receptor beta chains from one sample, sequenced in a study of high-grade serous ovarian cancer treatment subgroups. Profiled with immunoSEQ multiplex PCR; TCRdb holds only in-frame clones, not every one. The table includes over a thousand clones, approximately 71% detected once. Sequencing input: tumor tissue. The receptors here all came from a human donor with high-grade serous ovarian cancer. CDR3s leave out the opening cysteine and the closing phenylalanine or tryptophan.

CDR3 protein: ASSVGGGGGTEAF
V gene: TRBV9
J gene: TRBJ1-1
CDR3 length: 13

CDR3 protein: ASSISQRAGGNEQY
V gene: TRBV11-3
J gene: TRBJ2-7
CDR3 length: 14

CDR3 protein: ASSPRTSGGAGTDTQY
V gene: TRBV7-2
J gene: TRBJ2-3
CDR3 length: 16

CDR3 protein: ASSLATSYNEQF
V gene: TRBV5-1
J gene: TRBJ2-1
CDR3 length: 12

CDR3 protein: ASSLGHVNEQF
V gene: TRBV11-3
J gene: TRBJ2-1
CDR3 length: 11

CDR3 protein: ATPRSRDSYEQY
V gene: TRBV2
J gene: TRBJ2-7
CDR3 length: 12

CDR3 protein: ASSRDRPNEKLF
V gene: TRBV5-1
J gene: TRBJ1-4
CDR3 length: 12

CDR3 protein: ASRLKDGGIDGYT
V gene: TRBV6-5
J gene: TRBJ1-2
CDR3 length: 13

CDR3 protein: ASSLDRGSGGYT
V gene: TRBV19
J gene: TRBJ1-2
CDR3 length: 12

CDR3 protein: ASTSSQYNDRVVANTEAF
V gene: TRBV7-8
J gene: TRBJ1-1
CDR3 length: 18

CDR3 protein: ASRPGRKNTEAF
V gene: TRBV21-1
J gene: TRBJ1-1
CDR3 length: 12

CDR3 protein: ASRTVDTQY
V gene: TRBV6-5
J gene: TRBJ2-3
CDR3 length: 9

CDR3 protein: ASSLVSIEAF
V gene: TRBV7-9
J gene: TRBJ1-1
CDR3 length: 10

CDR3 protein: ASTWTGIKNIQY
V gene: TRBV10-2
J gene: TRBJ2-4
CDR3 length: 12

CDR3 protein: ASGLRLAGVADTQY
V gene: TRBV12-5
J gene: TRBJ2-3
CDR3 length: 14

CDR3 protein: ASSYGLDEQF
V gene: TRBV7-9
J gene: TRBJ2-1
CDR3 length: 10

CDR3 protein: ASSLLPGGSTDTQY
V gene: TRBV7-6
J gene: TRBJ2-3
CDR3 length: 14

CDR3 protein: ASSLDPGGAAEAF
V gene: TRBV7-8
J gene: TRBJ1-1
CDR3 length: 13

CDR3 protein: ASSLGGTWEDYGYT
V gene: TRBV11-1
J gene: TRBJ1-2
CDR3 length: 14

CDR3 protein: ASSKGGRQGAYNEQF
V gene: TRBV21-1
J gene: TRBJ2-1
CDR3 length: 15

CDR3 protein: ASSPDRGTYEQY
V gene: TRBV5-4
J gene: TRBJ2-7
CDR3 length: 12

CDR3 protein: ASSLFSGSYEQY
V gene: TRBV27
J gene: TRBJ2-7
CDR3 length: 12

CDR3 protein: ASSVDPWTGTNTEAF
V gene: TRBV9
J gene: TRBJ1-1
CDR3 length: 15

CDR3 protein: ATSREWGADTQY
V gene: TRBV15
J gene: TRBJ2-3
CDR3 length: 12

CDR3 protein: ASRGWGETSGTDTQY
V gene: TRBV7-9
J gene: TRBJ2-3
CDR3 length: 15

CDR3 protein: ASRENRAMNTEAF
V gene: TRBV2
J gene: TRBJ1-1
CDR3 length: 13

CDR3 protein: ASSPIPGGVDNQPQH
V gene: TRBV18
J gene: TRBJ1-5
CDR3 length: 15

CDR3 protein: ASSWGAGTNEKLF
V gene: TRBV2
J gene: TRBJ1-4
CDR3 length: 13

CDR3 protein: ASSELLGQY
V gene: TRBV2
J gene: TRBJ2-7
CDR3 length: 9

CDR3 protein: ASSIDPGDQPQH
V gene: TRBV19
J gene: TRBJ1-5
CDR3 length: 12

CDR3 protein: ASSPGRLASASDTQY
V gene: TRBV27
J gene: TRBJ2-3
CDR3 length: 15

CDR3 protein: ASSPTWDSNQPQH
V gene: TRBV27
J gene: TRBJ1-5
CDR3 length: 13